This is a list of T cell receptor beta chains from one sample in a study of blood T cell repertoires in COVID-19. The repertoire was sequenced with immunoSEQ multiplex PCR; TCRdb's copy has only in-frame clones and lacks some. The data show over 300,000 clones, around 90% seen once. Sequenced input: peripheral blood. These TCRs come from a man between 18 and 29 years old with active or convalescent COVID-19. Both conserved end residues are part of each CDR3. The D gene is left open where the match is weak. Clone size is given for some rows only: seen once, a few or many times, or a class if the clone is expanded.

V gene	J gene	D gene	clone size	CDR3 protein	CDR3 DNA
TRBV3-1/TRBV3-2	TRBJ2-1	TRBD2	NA	CASSQEAGAGKQFF	TGTGCCAGCAGCCAAGAAGCGGGAGCCGGAAAGCAGTTCTTC
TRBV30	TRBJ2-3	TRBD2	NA	CAWTVRGGADTQYF	TGTGCCTGGACGGTGCGGGGGGGGGCAGATACGCAGTATTTT
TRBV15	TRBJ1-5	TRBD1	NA	CATSRDQGVLSQHF	TGTGCCACCAGCAGAGACCAGGGGGTGTTGTCCCAGCATTTT
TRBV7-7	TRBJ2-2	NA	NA	CASSLRGGPNTGELFF	TGTGCCAGCAGCTTAAGGGGAGGACCGAACACCGGGGAGCTGTTTTTT
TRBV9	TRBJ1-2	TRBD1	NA	CASSVGGTDYGYTF	TGTGCCAGCAGCGTAGGCGGGACAGACTATGGCTACACCTTC
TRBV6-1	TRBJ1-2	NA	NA	CASSEVANWNYGYTF	TGTGCCAGCAGTGAAGTGGCAAATTGGAACTATGGCTACACCTTC
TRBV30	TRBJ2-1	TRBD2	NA	CAWKGLAGVSANEQFF	TGTGCCTGGAAGGGACTAGCGGGAGTATCGGCAAATGAGCAGTTCTTC
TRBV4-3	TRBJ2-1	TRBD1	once	CASSRQGAINEQFF	TGCGCCAGCAGTCGACAGGGGGCGATCAATGAGCAGTTCTTC
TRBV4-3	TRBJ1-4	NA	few	CASSSGGSANEKLFF	TGCGCCAGCAGCTCCGGGGGGTCGGCTAATGAAAAACTGTTTTTT
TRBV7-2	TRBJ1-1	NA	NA	CASSFGPGDTEAFF	TGTGCCAGCAGCTTTGGCCCGGGGGACACTGAAGCTTTCTTT
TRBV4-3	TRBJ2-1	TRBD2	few	CASSHMTSEYNEQFF	TGCGCCAGCAGCCATATGACTAGCGAGTACAATGAGCAGTTCTTC
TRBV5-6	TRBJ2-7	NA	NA	CASSQQGYEQYF	TGTGCCAGCAGCCAACAGGGCTACGAGCAGTACTTC
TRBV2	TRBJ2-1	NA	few	CASSILQGEFFF	TGTGCCAGCTCGATTCTGCAGGGCGAATTTTTCTTC
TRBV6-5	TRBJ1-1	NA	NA	CASSYEARGDTEAFF	TGTGCCAGCAGTTACGAGGCCCGGGGAGACACTGAAGCTTTCTTT
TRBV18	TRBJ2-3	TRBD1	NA	CASSLVSRGQVADTQYF	TGTGCCAGCTCACTGGTCTCCAGGGGGCAGGTCGCAGATACGCAGTATTTT
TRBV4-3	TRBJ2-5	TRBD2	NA	CASSQLAGGQETQYF	TGCGCCAGCAGCCAACTAGCGGGGGGACAAGAGACCCAGTACTTC
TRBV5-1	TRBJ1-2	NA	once	CASSRGRNYGYTF	TGCGCCAGCAGCCGGGGGAGAAACTATGGCTACACCTTC
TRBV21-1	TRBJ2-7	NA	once	CASSKQRSSYEQYF	TGTGCCAGCAGCAAACAGCGGAGCTCCTACGAGCAGTACTTC
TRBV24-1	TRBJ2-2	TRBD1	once	CATSRQGITGELFF	TGTGCCACCAGTAGACAGGGGATCACCGGGGAGCTGTTTTTT
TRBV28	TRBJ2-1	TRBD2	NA	CASSLGTSRYNEQFF	TGTGCCAGCAGTTTGGGGACTAGTCGATACAATGAGCAGTTCTTC
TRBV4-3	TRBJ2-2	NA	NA	CASSQDYGGELFF	TGCGCCAGCAGCCAAGATTACGGCGGGGAGCTGTTTTTT
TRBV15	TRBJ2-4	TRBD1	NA	CATSRSQGTKNIQYF	TGTGCCACCAGCAGGTCACAGGGGACCAAAAACATTCAGTACTTC
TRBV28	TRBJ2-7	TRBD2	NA	CASTPGLGNYEQYF	TGTGCCAGCACCCCGGGACTAGGAAACTACGAGCAGTACTTC
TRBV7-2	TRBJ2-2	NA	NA	CASSSPAGELFF	TGTGCCAGCAGCTCTCCTGCCGGGGAGCTGTTTTTT
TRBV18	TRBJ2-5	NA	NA	CASSPHGGETQYF	TGTGCCAGCTCACCACATGGGGGCGAGACCCAGTACTTC
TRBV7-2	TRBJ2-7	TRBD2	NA	CASSVTSGGYSYEQYF	TGTGCCAGCAGCGTGACTAGCGGGGGGTACTCCTACGAGCAGTACTTC
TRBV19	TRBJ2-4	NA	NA	CASKRRQEAKNIQYF	TGTGCCAGCAAAAGGCGTCAGGAAGCCAAAAACATTCAGTACTTC
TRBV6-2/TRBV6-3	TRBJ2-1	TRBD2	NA	CASSRLAGGSYNEQFF	TGTGCCAGCAGTAGACTAGCGGGAGGATCCTACAATGAGCAGTTCTTC
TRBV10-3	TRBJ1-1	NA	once	CAIKAGAKNTEAFF	TGTGCCATCAAGGCAGGGGCCAAGAACACTGAAGCTTTCTTT
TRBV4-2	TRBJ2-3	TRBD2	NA	CASSQDFSGRADTQYF	TGTGCCAGCAGCCAAGATTTTAGCGGGAGGGCAGATACGCAGTATTTT
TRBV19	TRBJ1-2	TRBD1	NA	CASSIDGGQGKIGYTF	TGTGCCAGTAGTATAGATGGAGGACAGGGGAAGATTGGCTACACCTTC
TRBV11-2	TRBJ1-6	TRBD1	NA	CASSSGQAGHSPLHF	TGTGCCAGCAGCTCGGGACAGGCCGGGCATTCACCCCTCCACTTT
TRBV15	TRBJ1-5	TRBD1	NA	CATSPGPSDRGDQPQHF	TGTGCCACCAGTCCGGGTCCTTCTGACAGGGGCGATCAGCCCCAGCATTTT
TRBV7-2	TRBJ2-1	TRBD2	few	CASSQGLANEQFF	TGTGCCAGCAGCCAGGGACTAGCAAATGAGCAGTTCTTC
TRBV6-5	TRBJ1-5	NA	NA	CASSYSFDTDQPQHF	TGTGCCAGCAGTTACTCTTTCGACACCGATCAGCCCCAGCATTTT
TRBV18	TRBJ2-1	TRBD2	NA	CASSPTRTSGSHEQFF	TGTGCCAGCTCACCAACCCGGACTAGCGGGAGTCATGAGCAGTTCTTC
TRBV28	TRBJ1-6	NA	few	CASSLRQSGGSPLHF	TGTGCCAGCAGCTTGAGACAGTCTGGTGGTTCACCCCTCCACTTT
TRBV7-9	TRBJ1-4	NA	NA	CASSFAGQGEKLFF	TGTGCCAGCAGCTTCGCAGGGCAGGGAGAAAAACTGTTTTTT
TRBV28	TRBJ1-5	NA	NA	CASSLAAIGDQPQHF	TGTGCCAGCAGTTTAGCGGCGATCGGAGATCAGCCCCAGCATTTT
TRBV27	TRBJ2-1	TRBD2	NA	CASSLASLAGDGNEQFF	TGTGCCAGCAGTTTAGCCTCCCTAGCGGGAGATGGAAATGAGCAGTTCTTC
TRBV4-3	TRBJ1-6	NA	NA	CASSQDASSYNSPLHF	TGCGCCAGCAGCCAAGATGCGAGCTCCTATAATTCACCCCTCCACTTT